This passage covers 15 T cell receptor beta chains from one sample sequenced in a study of blood T cell repertoires in COVID-19 (dated by TCRdb to 2018 to 2021). Library preparation employed the immunoSEQ multiplex PCR assay. TCRdb took over this immuneACCESS table, retaining in-frame rearrangements with V and J assigned. Such tables are incomplete; in checked studies, under half of the missing clones stem from an unresolved V gene, and the remainder is unexplained. For this sample the table gives 150,000 to 200,000 clones, of which over 80% were detected only once. The ten largest clonotypes hold 10% to 15% of the sample. The sequencing input was PBMCs or T cells enriched from blood (not recorded which). The receptor source for this set is a woman in her fifties or sixties who had recovered from COVID-19.

The chain employs TRBV29-1 and TRBJ2-7, with D possibly being TRBD1 (5 bases). CDR3 length: 11 amino acids. V was trimmed by 6 bases and J by 6 bases, leaving 12 bases between them. Looked up from germline, CDR1 is SQVTM and CDR2 is ANQGSEA. The CDR3 here is CSVKTGSEQYF. CDR3 DNA sequence: TGCAGCGTCAAAACAGGTTCCGAGCAGTACTTC.

V usage is TRBV5-4 and J usage is TRBJ2-7; D is possibly TRBD1 (6 bases). Between the trimmed V and J ends, which lost 3 bases and 5 bases, there was a span of 12 bases. This CDR3 is built from 13 residues. The germline V gene has CDR1 SGHNT and CDR2 YYREEE (reference sequence). CDR3 sequence (DNA): TGTGCCAGCAGCTCCAGGGGTGCCCACGAGCAGTACTTC. Protein product: CASSSRGAHEQYF. Using reference TRBV5-4 and TRBJ2-7 for the parts outside the CDR3, the full variable domain is ETGVTQSPTHLIKTRGQQVTLRCSSQSGHNTVSWYQQALGQGPQFIFQYYREEENGRGNFPPRFSGLQFPNYSSELNVNALELDDSALYLCASSSRGAHEQYFGPGTRLTVT.

The chain joins TRBV5-8 to TRBJ1-5; unclear D gene. The germline V gene encodes CDR1 SGHTS and CDR2 YDEGEE. Trimming took off 4 bases at V and 10 bases at J, with 24 bases between the two ends. The CDR3 runs to 16 residues. The CDR3 bases are TGTGCCAGCAGCCTAGGAAGCGGGTTCTCAATCGAACCCCAGCATTTT. Amino acid sequence: CASSLGSGFSIEPQHF.

This clone has more than one count but fewer than ten. The gene calls are TRBV3-1 (or the pseudogene TRBV3-2) and TRBJ1-5; D ambiguous. The V gene lost 2 bases and the J gene lost 1 base, with 9 bases spanning the gap. This CDR3 contains 15 residues. The germline V gene has CDR1 LGHDT and CDR2 YNNKEL (reference sequence). The DNA for the CDR3 is TGTGCCAGCAGCCAAATACCAAGCAGCAATCAGCCCCAGCATTTT. It yields the protein CASSQIPSSNQPQHF.

This clone came up a few times. The chain combines TRBV2 with TRBJ2-1, with 9 nucleotides matching TRBD1. The germline CDR1 and CDR2 sequences are SNHLY and FYNNEI. This CDR3 has 15 residues. V trimming: 2 bases; J trimming: 5 bases; junction bases outside the gene matches: 4. CDR3 sequence (DNA): TGTGCCAGCAGTGAACACAGGGGGCAAAACAATGAGCAGTTCTTC. Its protein product is CASSEHRGQNNEQFF.

The rearrangement joins TRBV27 to TRBJ1-5; possible D gene TRBD1, 5 bases. The CDR3 is made up of 14 amino acids. Trimming pared 5 bases from V and 3 bases from J, leaving 11 bases between. Looked up from germline, CDR1 is MNHEY and CDR2 is SMNVEV (reference sequence). CDR3 sequence reads: CASSPRGTNQPQHF. The CDR3 coding sequence is TGTGCCAGCAGTCCCCGGGGGACCAATCAGCCCCAGCATTTT.

V is TRBV30 and J is TRBJ2-1, with TRBD2 identical over 7 bases. The germline CDR1 and CDR2 sequences are GTSNPN and SVGIG (reference sequence). This CDR3 comprises 13 residues. Losses at the gene ends were 3 bases for V and 2 bases for J; bases not matched to a gene: 1. CDR3 in DNA: TGTGCCTGGAGCGGGGGGACCTACAATGAGCAGTTCTTC. Amino acids: CAWSGGTYNEQFF.

Only one count was recorded for this clone. The chain links TRBV2 to TRBJ1-5; TRBD1 matches 8 bases. The CDR3 is 16 amino acids. Losses at the gene ends were 3 bases for V and 3 bases for J; bases not matched to a gene: 7. Looked up from germline, CDR1 is SNHLY and CDR2 is FYNNEI. CDR3 in DNA: TGTGCCAGCAGTGAGGCAGGGGGCGTAAACAATCAGCCCCAGCATTTT. Protein: CASSEAGGVNNQPQHF.

This CDR3 is CASSRPGGLTNEKLFF. DNA for the CDR3: TGTGCCAGTAGTCGACCGGGGGGCTTAACTAATGAAAAACTGTTTTTT. The chain carries TRBV19 and TRBJ1-4; D might be TRBD1 (6 bases). The CDR3 loop spans 16 amino acids. Germline CDR1 LNHDA, CDR2 SQIVND (reference sequence). V lost 5 bases to trimming and J lost 1 base, with 14 bases between them.

The chain combines TRBV7-6 with TRBJ2-5; no definite D call. Trimming took 6 bases from V and 7 from J, leaving 9 bases between them. The CDR3 length is 11 residues. Germline V gene sequence: CDR1 SGHVS, CDR2 FNYEAQ. In DNA form, the CDR3 reads TGTGCCAGCAGTCCTTTGAGGACCCAGTACTTC. Translating it yields CASSPLRTQYF.

This chain links TRBV12-3 or TRBV12-4 with TRBJ2-5; D is possibly TRBD1 (7 bases). This CDR3 has 13 residues. V shed 3 bases and J shed 4 bases, with 9 bases lying between them. The CDR3 DNA reads TGTGCCAGCAGTTTCAGGGGGGCAGAGACCCAGTACTTC. As protein: CASSFRGAETQYF.

V and J are TRBV3-1 (or the pseudogene TRBV3-2) and TRBJ2-7; maybe TRBD1 (6 bases). Deletions cut 2 bases from V and 6 bases from J, with 8 bases between. Germline CDR1 LGHDT, CDR2 YNNKEL (reference sequence). This CDR3 comprises 12 residues. CDR3 nucleotides: TGTGCCAGCAGCCAACAGGGGCGCGAGCAGTACTTC. Protein product: CASSQQGREQYF.

The V gene is TRBV2, the J gene TRBJ2-7; TRBD2 aligns across 10 bases. There are 14 residues in the CDR3. The trim removed 6 bases at V and 4 bases at J, leaving 6 bases unmatched. Germline-derived CDR1 and CDR2 are SNHLY and FYNNEI. Here the CDR3 reads CASRASGGTYEQYF. The CDR3 DNA reads TGTGCCAGCAGGGCTAGCGGGGGAACTTACGAGCAGTACTTC.

CDR3 DNA sequence: TGTGCCAGCAGCTGGGGTAGCGGGGGAGGAACAGATACGCAGTATTTT. It translates to CASSWGSGGGTDTQYF. The chain couples TRBV11-2 to TRBJ2-3; TRBD2 matches 9 bases. CDR1 is SGHAT and CDR2 is FQNNGV in the germline V gene. The CDR3 length is 16 residues. V lost 4 bases and J lost 3; bases outside the gene matches: 8.

The J gene is TRBJ1-5, the V gene TRBV28; tentatively, D is TRBD1 (5 bases). Trimming left V 3 bases short and J 4 bases short, with 16 bases between. CDR3 length equals 16 residues. The germline V gene has CDR1 MDHEN and CDR2 SYDVKM. CDR3 sequence (DNA): TGTGCCAGCAGTTTGGGGCTTCAGGGTGAAAATCAGCCCCAGCATTTT. Its protein is CASSLGLQGENQPQHF.